This T cell receptor beta chain was sequenced during a study of post-analysis software for immune sequencing data. Looking at the study overall: Recorded subtypes: relapsing-remitting, secondary progressive, progressive-relapsing; some patients unannotated. Findings of the study overall: Elevated frequency relative to controls characterized 4 or 5 TRBV segments in patients, TRBV5-6, TRBV5-1 and TRBV20-1 among them. Patients with multiple sclerosis recorded significantly lower normalized Chao1 diversity than controls, the study found. Samples from one preparation batch, clustered by F measure, grouped strongly together.

The CDR3 covers 13 residues. J gave up 12 bases and V 3 bases, and 5 bases lay outside the gene matches. CDR1 is SQVTM and CDR2 is ANQGSEA in the germline V gene. Concerning this clonotype itself: Its target is unknown.

Unique molecular identifiers were present in the TCR beta cDNA libraries. Input amounts of about 0.95 to 10 million T cells were used. These gave 500,000 or so cDNA molecules, so each molecule approximated one T cell. TCRdb re-derived calls from the PCR reads in MiXCR, one entry per CDR3 protein. This sample has fewer than 550,000 distinct CDR3 sequences, with around 36% found just once. The chain has TRBV29-1 and TRBJ2-1; the match to TRBD2 covers 13 bases. The sample was blood. The receptor comes from a girl aged 2-17 years with multiple sclerosis. The CDR3 loop is CSVDGLAGVVQFF. The DNA for the CDR3 is TGCAGCGTTGACGGACTAGCGGGAGTTGTGCAGTTCTTC.